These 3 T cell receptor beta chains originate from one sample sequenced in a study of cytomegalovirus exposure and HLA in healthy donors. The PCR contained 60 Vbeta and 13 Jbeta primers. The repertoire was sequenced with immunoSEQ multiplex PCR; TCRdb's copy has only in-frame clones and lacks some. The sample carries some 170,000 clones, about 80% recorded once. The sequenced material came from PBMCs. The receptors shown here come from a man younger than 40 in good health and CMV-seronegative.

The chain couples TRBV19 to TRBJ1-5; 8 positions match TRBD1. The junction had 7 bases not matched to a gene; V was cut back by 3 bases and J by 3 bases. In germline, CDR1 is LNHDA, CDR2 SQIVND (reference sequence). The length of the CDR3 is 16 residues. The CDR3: CASSMAQGAHNQPQHF. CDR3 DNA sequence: TGTGCCAGTAGTATGGCTCAGGGGGCACACAATCAGCCCCAGCATTTT.

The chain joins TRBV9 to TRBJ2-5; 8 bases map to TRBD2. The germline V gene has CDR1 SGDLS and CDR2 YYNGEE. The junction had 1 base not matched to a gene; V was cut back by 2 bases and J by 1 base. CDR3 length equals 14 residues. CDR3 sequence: CASSVGTSQETQYF. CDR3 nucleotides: TGTGCCAGCAGCGTGGGGACTAGCCAAGAGACCCAGTACTTC.

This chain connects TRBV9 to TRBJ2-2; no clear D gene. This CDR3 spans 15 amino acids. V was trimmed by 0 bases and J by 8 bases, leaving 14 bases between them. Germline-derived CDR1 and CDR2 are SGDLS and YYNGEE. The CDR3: CASSVGHPQTGELFF. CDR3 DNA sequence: TGTGCCAGCAGCGTAGGGCACCCACAGACGGGGGAGCTGTTTTTT.